These 25 T cell receptor beta chains were sequenced from one sample in a study of T-cell memory formation after mild COVID-19. Via MiXCR, TCRdb re-called the 5' RACE reads, giving one row per CDR3 protein. This sample has about 140,000 distinct CDR3 sequences, with 6% to 7% found just once. The sample was PBMCs or a T cell subset sorted from them (not recorded which). These receptors were taken from an adult woman who had mild COVID-19 (a few samples of this study predate the infection). Cell type and time point are not known.

This clonotype was detected many times. This chain uses TRBV7-3 with TRBJ2-1; D is ambiguous. Trimming removed 5 bases from V and 10 bases from J, with 21 bases in between. The CDR3 contains 15 residues. Germline lookup yields CDR1 SGHTA and CDR2 FQGTGA. The CDR3, as DNA: TGTGCCAGCAGCCAAACGCAGGTATTGCGAGAAGAGCAGTTCTTC. Translation: CASSQTQVLREEQFF. Variable domain in full (rest from reference TRBV7-3 and TRBJ2-1): GAGVSQTPSNKVTEKGKYVELRCDPISGHTALYWYRQSLGQGPEFLIYFQGTGAADDSGLPNDRFFAVRPEGSVSTLKIQRTERGDSAVYLCASSQTQVLREEQFFGPGTRLTVL.

This clonotype was picked up many times. The chain employs TRBV5-4 and TRBJ1-1; D might be TRBD1 (5 bases). CDR1 and CDR2 from the germline V gene are SGHNT and YYREEE (reference sequence). With 4 bases removed from V and 1 base from J, the gap between germline ends came to 11 bases. CDR3 length: 14 residues. As DNA, the CDR3 is TGTGCCAGCAGCCCCGCGGGGGGGAACACTGAAGCTTTCTTT. This translates into CASSPAGGNTEAFF.

This clonotype came up many times. The chain uses TRBV9 and TRBJ2-7, with a tentative D call TRBD1 (6 bases). The V end was cut by 1 base, the J end by 5 bases, with 16 bases between. This CDR3 is built from 15 residues. Per germline, CDR1 SGDLS and CDR2 YYNGEE. The CDR3 nucleotides are TGTGCCAGCAGCGTATCACCGGGACAACACCACGAGCAGTACTTC. Protein sequence: CASSVSPGQHHEQYF.

The chain recombines TRBV29-1 with TRBJ2-7; 7 positions match TRBD1. The CDR3 covers 12 residues. Germline CDR1 SQVTM, CDR2 ANQGSEA. J gave up 5 bases and V 2 bases, and 3 bases lay outside the gene matches. This CDR3 is CSVETTGNEQYF. For the CDR3, the DNA is TGCAGCGTTGAAACGACAGGGAACGAGCAGTACTTC.

In this sample, this clonotype turned up a few times. This rearrangement joins TRBV27 to TRBJ1-1, with 10 bases matching TRBD1. This CDR3 has 18 residues. The junction had 8 bases not matched to a gene; V was cut back by 1 base and J by 0 bases. Germline values: CDR1 MNHEY, CDR2 SMNVEV (reference sequence). This CDR3 reads CASSLYPPGQGMNTEAFF. DNA for the CDR3: TGTGCCAGCAGTTTATACCCCCCGGGACAGGGGATGAACACTGAAGCTTTCTTT.

The chain couples TRBV2 to TRBJ1-5, with TRBD1 as a possible D gene (6 bases). Germline V gene lookup returns CDR1 SNHLY and CDR2 FYNNEI. V was cut by 11 bases and J by 1 base, with 18 bases left in between. This CDR3 contains 15 residues. CDR3 sequence (DNA): TGTGCCTCAAAGGGGGGTGCCGTCAGCAATCAGCCCCAGCATTTT. This sequence encodes CASKGGAVSNQPQHF. Full variable domain (rest looked up from reference TRBV2 and TRBJ1-5): EPEVTQTPSHQVTQMGQEVILRCVPISNHLYFYWYRQILGQKVEFLVSFYNNEISEKSEIFDDQFSVERPDGSNFTLKIRSTKLEDSAMYFCASKGGAVSNQPQHFGDGTRLSIL.

V is TRBV7-2 and J is TRBJ2-4, with 8 nucleotides matching TRBD1. Germline V gene data show CDR1 as SGHTA and CDR2 as FQGNSA. The CDR3 sequence is 15 residues long. Trimming at V came to 6 bases and at J to 4 bases, leaving 8 bases not matched to a gene. The CDR3 reads CASSPYRGEKNIQYF. CDR3 bases: TGTGCCAGCAGTCCATACAGGGGGGAGAAAAACATTCAGTACTTC.

The chain recombines TRBV29-1 with TRBJ1-1; a possible D gene is TRBD1 (6 bases). This CDR3 has 12 residues. V dropped 6 bases and J dropped 3 bases, with 11 bases sitting between them. Germline-derived CDR1 and CDR2 are SQVTM and ANQGSEA. CDR3 coding DNA: TGCAGCGTAGGAACAGGGTACACTGAAGCTTTCTTT. It is translated as CSVGTGYTEAFF.

The sample holds a few counts of this clonotype. This rearrangement joins TRBV5-1 to TRBJ2-1; 12 bases align to TRBD2. Germline CDR1 and CDR2: SGHRS and YFSETQ. The CDR3 runs 15 residues. V was pared by 8 bases and J by 7 bases, with 10 bases of the junction left unmatched. The chain's CDR3 is CASRTSGAKGNEQFF. CDR3 nucleotides: TGCGCCAGTCGGACTAGCGGGGCGAAAGGGAATGAGCAGTTCTTC.

The gene calls are TRBV13 and TRBJ1-3; D is uncertain. Trimming removed 8 bases from V and 4 bases from J, with 6 bases in between. The germline CDR1 and CDR2 sequences are PRHDT and FYEKMQ (reference sequence). This CDR3 has 11 residues. CDR3 coding DNA: TGTGCCAGCGGGCGGGGAAACACCATATATTTT. Amino acid sequence: CASGRGNTIYF.

The chain combines TRBV12-3 or TRBV12-4 with TRBJ1-5, with 9 bases lining up with TRBD1. This CDR3 is 18 amino acids long. V was clipped by 1 base and J by 0 bases; unmatched bases: 7. The DNA of the CDR3 is TGTGCCAGCAGTTTAGGGGACAGGGTTCTTAATAGCAATCAGCCCCAGCATTTT. The encoded protein is CASSLGDRVLNSNQPQHF.

The chain links TRBV5-4 to TRBJ2-1, with D possibly being TRBD1 or TRBD2 (6 bases each). The CDR3 sequence is 14 residues long. The germline gives CDR1 SGHNT, CDR2 YYREEE (reference sequence). Deletions cut 0 bases from V and 10 bases from J, with 14 bases between. CDR3 bases: TGTGCCAGCAGCTTGGTTGACAGGAGGGACGAGCAGTTCTTC. Protein: CASSLVDRRDEQFF.

CDR3: CASSLGQSLDTQYF. CDR3 sequence (DNA): TGCGCCAGCAGCTTGGGACAGTCTCTAGATACGCAGTATTTT. The chain uses TRBV5-1 and TRBJ2-3, with D possibly matching TRBD1 (5 bases). V lost 0 bases and J 5 bases, leaving 10 bases between the germline ends. The germline V gene has CDR1 SGHRS and CDR2 YFSETQ. This CDR3 is 14 amino acids long.

This clonotype was counted ten times or more. The V call is TRBV29-1, the J call TRBJ2-5; 9 bases map to TRBD1. J gave up 5 bases and V 7 bases, and 2 bases lay outside the gene matches. The CDR3 loop spans 11 amino acids. Germline V lookup: CDR1 SQVTM, CDR2 ANQGSEA. CDR3 DNA: TGCAGCGCGGACAGGGGCGAGACCCAGTACTTC. It translates to CSADRGETQYF.

This clonotype was seen ten or more times. The rearrangement joins TRBV7-2 to TRBJ2-7; tentatively, D is TRBD2 (7 bases). Germline assignment: CDR1 SGHTA and CDR2 FQGNSA. V lost 1 base, J lost 7 bases, and 17 bases lay in between. The CDR3 is 15 residues long. The CDR3 spells CASSLEAGQLGEQYF. The CDR3 region has the DNA TGTGCCAGCAGCTTAGAAGCGGGACAACTCGGAGAGCAGTACTTC.

This clonotype was observed a few times. The chain carries TRBV5-1 and TRBJ2-7, with D unclear. From germline, CDR1 is SGHRS and CDR2 YFSETQ. CDR3 length: 11 amino acids. The V and J ends lost 3 bases and 9 bases respectively, with 10 bases between them. The CDR3 protein is CASSSEDRQYF. In DNA, the CDR3 is TGCGCCAGCAGCTCCGAGGATAGGCAGTACTTC.

This clonotype showed up just a few times. V and J are TRBV30 and TRBJ2-7; D unresolved. Trimming stripped 1 base from V and 0 bases from J, with 16 bases between. The CDR3 runs to 16 residues. Per germline, CDR1 GTSNPN and CDR2 SVGIG (reference sequence). The CDR3 is CAWSDIWPKSSYEQYF. CDR3 DNA: TGTGCCTGGAGTGATATTTGGCCCAAGAGCTCCTACGAGCAGTACTTC.

This clonotype was seen ten or more times. The V and J genes are TRBV6-1 and TRBJ2-6; 8 bases align to TRBD1. Per the germline V gene, CDR1 is MNHNS and CDR2 is SASEGT. The ends lost 6 bases at V and 2 bases at J; junction bases unmatched: 3. CDR3 length: 15 residues. CDR3 bases: TGTGCCAGCAGCTCGGACAGGGCTGGGGCCAACGTCCTGACTTTC. Its translation is CASSSDRAGANVLTF.

This chain joins TRBV12-3 or TRBV12-4 and TRBJ1-2; 8 bases are shared with TRBD1. The junction had 7 bases not matched to a gene; V was cut back by 4 bases and J by 9 bases. This CDR3 has 13 amino acids. The CDR3 sequence: CASSSGGTGSYTF. In DNA form, the CDR3 reads TGTGCCAGCAGTTCTGGGGGGACAGGCAGCTACACCTTC.

The chain joins TRBV6-5 to TRBJ1-1; no firm D call. Looked up from germline, CDR1 is MNHEY and CDR2 is SVGAGI. The CDR3 covers 13 residues. Trimming took 2 bases from V and 4 from J, leaving 8 bases between them. CDR3 residues: CASSYGVGTEAFF. The CDR3 DNA follows: TGTGCCAGCAGTTACGGGGTTGGCACTGAAGCTTTCTTT.

This chain uses TRBV5-5 with TRBJ2-5; 7 bases are a match to TRBD1. CDR1 and CDR2 from the germline V gene are SGHKS and YYEKEE (reference sequence). This CDR3 is 14 amino acids long. V gave up 3 bases and J gave up 1 base; unmatched junction bases: 3. As DNA, the CDR3 is TGTGCCAGCAGCTCCGGGACAGTCCAAGAGACCCAGTACTTC. Encoded protein: CASSSGTVQETQYF. Supplemented by reference TRBV5-5 and TRBJ2-5, the full variable domain reads DAGVTQSPTHLIKTRGQQVTLRCSPISGHKSVSWYQQVLGQGPQFIFQYYEKEERGRGNFPDRFSARQFPNYSSELNVNALLLGDSALYLCASSSGTVQETQYFGPGTRLLVL.

The table lists this clonotype with a few counts. The chain recombines TRBV24-1 with TRBJ2-1; D is perhaps TRBD1 or TRBD2 (5 bases each). The CDR3 length is 13 residues. Germline V gene data show CDR1 as KGHDR and CDR2 as SFDVKD. V lost 5 bases and J lost 10, with 14 bases in between. This chain's CDR3 is CATSGTRGWEQFF. The CDR3 DNA is TGTGCCACCAGTGGGACGAGGGGATGGGAGCAGTTCTTC.

This chain links TRBV5-1 with TRBJ2-5; possibly TRBD2 for D (5 bases). The CDR3 loop spans 14 amino acids. Trimming removed 4 bases from V and 7 bases from J, with 17 bases in between. Germline values: CDR1 SGHRS, CDR2 YFSETQ. The CDR3 nucleotides read TGCGCCAGCAGCCAGAGTCGGGGTACGGGGACCCAGTACTTC. Its translation: CASSQSRGTGTQYF.

On this clonotype itself: A read error may produce the germline difference seen at one junction end. The J gene is TRBJ1-2, the V gene TRBV6-2 or TRBV6-3; D gene unclear. Germline V CDR1 and CDR2: MNHEY, SVGEGT. CDR3 length: 14 residues. For the CDR3, the DNA is TGTGCCAGCACCCTCGCGGCGGGAGATTATGGCTACACATTC. Translated: CASTLAAGDYGYTF.

A remark on this clonotype: A single base separates this from a much larger clone, so it may be a read error. The chain joins TRBV5-5 to TRBJ2-1; 9 nucleotides match TRBD1. Germline CDR1 reads SGHKS; CDR2 reads YYEKEE (reference sequence). CDR3 size: 15 residues. CDR3 in DNA: TGTGCCAGAAGCTGGGGGGGACAGGGCAACAATGAGCAGTTCTTC. Its protein product is CARSWGGQGNNEQFF.